This T cell receptor (beta chain) emerged from a study of blood T cell repertoires in COVID-19. Trimming at V came to 5 bases and at J to 4 bases, leaving 9 bases not matched to a gene. CDR3 size: 16 residues. Germline values: CDR1 KGHSH, CDR2 LQKENI. Assay: immunoSEQ multiplex PCR; the TCRdb copy retains only in-frame clones and omits some. The table has tens of thousands of clones, about 81% seen once. Sequenced: peripheral blood. The TCR originated in a man aged 80 or over with acute or convalescent COVID-19. The J gene is TRBJ2-7, the V gene TRBV18, with 12 bases identical to TRBD2. CDR3 coding DNA: TGTGCCAGCTCAGAAACTAGCGGGGGGCGTCATTACGAGCAGTACTTC. Translated, it gives CASSETSGGRHYEQYF. The full variable domain, its missing parts supplied by reference TRBV18 and TRBJ2-7, is NAGVMQNPRHLVRRRGQEARLRCSPMKGHSHVYWYRQLPEEGLKFMVYLQKENIIDESGMPKERFSAEFPKEGPSILRIQQVVRGDSAAYFCASSETSGGRHYEQYFGPGTRLTVT.